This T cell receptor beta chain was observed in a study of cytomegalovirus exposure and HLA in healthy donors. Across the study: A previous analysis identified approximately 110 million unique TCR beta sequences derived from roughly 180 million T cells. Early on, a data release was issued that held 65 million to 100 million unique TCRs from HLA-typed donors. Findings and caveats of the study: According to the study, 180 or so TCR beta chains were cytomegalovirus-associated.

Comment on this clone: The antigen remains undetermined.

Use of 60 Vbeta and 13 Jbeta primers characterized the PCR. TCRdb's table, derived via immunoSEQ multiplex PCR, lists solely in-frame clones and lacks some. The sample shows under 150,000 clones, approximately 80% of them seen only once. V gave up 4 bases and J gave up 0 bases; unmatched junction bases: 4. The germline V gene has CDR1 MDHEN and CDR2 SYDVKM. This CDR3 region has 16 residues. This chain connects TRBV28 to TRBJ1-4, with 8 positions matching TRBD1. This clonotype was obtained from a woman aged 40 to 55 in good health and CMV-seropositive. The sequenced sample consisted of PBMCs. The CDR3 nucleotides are TGTGCCAGCAGTTGGACAGGGAGAACAACTAATGAAAAACTGTTTTTT. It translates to CASSWTGRTTNEKLFF.